Below are 14 T cell receptor beta chains sequenced from a single sample in a study of shared clonotypes between healthy human individuals. Data came from immunoSEQ multiplex PCR; TCRdb stores just in-frame clones and leaves some out. The sample lists more than 550,000 clones; roughly two thirds were seen once. The sample consisted of memory CD4+ T cells sorted from blood. Subset reported: CD45RA-negative fraction. These receptor sequences come from a woman in her twenties or thirties in good health.

The rearrangement joins TRBV10-3 to TRBJ2-1; possible D gene TRBD2, 7 bases. Germline CDR1 and CDR2: ENHRY and SYGVKD. This CDR3 is 13 amino acids long. V dropped 8 bases and J dropped 6 bases, with 14 bases sitting between them. The CDR3 here is CAIGGRGSNEQFF. CDR3 DNA: TGTGCCATCGGAGGGAGGGGGAGCAATGAGCAGTTCTTC.

This rearrangement joins TRBV28 to TRBJ1-1; 10 bases align to TRBD1. The V gene's germline CDR1 is MDHEN and CDR2 SYDVKM. This CDR3 is built from 15 residues. V lost 7 bases, J lost 2 bases, and 7 bases stayed unmatched. The CDR3 spells CASTTTGGVNTEAFF. The CDR3 bases are TGTGCCAGCACCACGACAGGGGGCGTTAACACTGAAGCTTTCTTT. Together with reference TRBV28 and TRBJ1-1, the CDR3 gives the full variable domain: DVKVTQSSRYLVKRTGEKVFLECVQDMDHENMFWYRQDPGLGLRLIYFSYDVKMKEKGDIPEGYSVSREKKERFSLILESASTNQTSMYLCASTTTGGVNTEAFFGQGTRLTVV.

The gene calls are TRBV27 and TRBJ1-1, with D hard to call. Trimming took off 3 bases at V and 4 bases at J, with 9 bases between the two ends. The CDR3 sequence is 13 residues long. Germline CDR1 and CDR2: MNHEY and SMNVEV (reference sequence). CDR3 loop: CASSFARSTEAFF. CDR3 DNA sequence: TGTGCCAGCAGTTTTGCCAGGAGCACTGAAGCTTTCTTT.

This rearrangement joins TRBV29-1 to TRBJ2-2; 7 bases are shared with TRBD1. CDR3 length: 12 residues. J was trimmed by 6 bases and V by 6 bases; bases with no gene match: 4. Germline V lookup: CDR1 SQVTM, CDR2 ANQGSEA. Here the CDR3 reads CSVRGRAGELFF. The CDR3 region has the DNA TGCAGCGTCAGGGGGAGAGCCGGGGAGCTGTTTTTT.

The rearrangement joins TRBV4-1 to TRBJ1-5; tentative D call: TRBD1 (6 bases). Trimming removed 2 bases at V and 6 bases at J, with 11 bases between. Germline values: CDR1 MGHRA, CDR2 YSYEKL. The length of the CDR3 is 14 residues. The chain's CDR3 is CASSQLGGGQPQHF. CDR3 DNA: TGCGCCAGCAGCCAATTAGGGGGGGGTCAGCCCCAGCATTTT.

The rearrangement joins TRBV11-3 to TRBJ1-3; weak D call: TRBD1 (5 bases). V lost 0 bases and J lost 3, with 15 bases in between. The length of the CDR3 is 17 residues. Germline-derived CDR1 and CDR2 are SGHNT and YENEEA. The CDR3 bases are TGTGCCAGCAGCTTAGATCCGCAGGGCGTTTATGGAAACACCATATATTTT. The encoded protein is CASSLDPQGVYGNTIYF.

The gene calls are TRBV11-2 and TRBJ2-3, with 8 bases that match TRBD2. Germline assignment: CDR1 SGHAT and CDR2 FQNNGV. The CDR3 is 14 residues long. V lost 6 bases to trimming and J lost 6 bases; unmatched junction nucleotides: 8. The CDR3 region has the DNA TGTGCCAGCAGTCCGGGACTAGTCGCCGATACGCAGTATTTT. Translation: CASSPGLVADTQYF.

The J gene is TRBJ2-3, the V gene TRBV5-1; 9 positions agree with TRBD1. V was pared by 7 bases and J by 4 bases, with 10 bases of the junction left unmatched. CDR1 SGHRS and CDR2 YFSETQ come from the germline V gene. This CDR3 has 15 residues. The CDR3 region is CASRIWTGESDTQYF. The CDR3 DNA follows: TGCGCCAGCCGAATATGGACAGGGGAGTCAGATACGCAGTATTTT.

The chain uses TRBV25-1 and TRBJ2-1, with 8 positions matching TRBD2. The CDR3 extends over 16 amino acids. Germline values: CDR1 MGHDK, CDR2 SYGVNS. Trimming removed 3 bases from V and 0 bases from J; junction bases left unmatched: 4. The CDR3 DNA is TGTGCCAGCAGTGATGCGAGCGGGAGCTCCTACAATGAGCAGTTCTTC. As protein: CASSDASGSSYNEQFF.

CDR3 nucleotides: TGTGCCAGCAGCACCGTGGGGACTAGCGGTACAGATACGCAGTATTTT. Translating it yields CASSTVGTSGTDTQYF. This sequence joins TRBV5-4 and TRBJ2-3, with 11 bases identical to TRBD2. CDR1 and CDR2 (germline): SGHNT, YYREEE (reference sequence). There are 16 residues in the CDR3. V shed 4 bases and J 3 bases; nucleotides not matched to a gene: 7.

The rearrangement links TRBV6-1 to TRBJ2-2; TRBD1 matches 10 bases. Trimming took 7 bases from V and 7 from J; bases not matched to a gene: 9. Germline V gene data show CDR1 as MNHNS and CDR2 as SASEGT. This CDR3 is built from 15 residues. CDR3 region: CASIEGQGVSGELFF. The CDR3 nucleotides are TGTGCCAGCATCGAAGGACAGGGGGTCAGCGGGGAGCTGTTTTTT.

In this sample, this clone turned up a few times. The chain joins TRBV30 to TRBJ1-3; TRBD1 agrees at 8 bases. The germline V gene has CDR1 GTSNPN and CDR2 SVGIG (reference sequence). J lost 2 bases, V lost 3 bases, and 3 bases had no gene match. This CDR3 has 14 amino acids. The CDR3 is CAWSQTGAGNTIYF. CDR3 nucleotides: TGTGCCTGGAGCCAGACAGGGGCTGGAAACACCATATATTTT.

The chain couples TRBV30 to TRBJ1-6; 7 positions agree with TRBD1. The V gene's germline CDR1 is GTSNPN and CDR2 SVGIG (reference sequence). V was clipped by 2 bases and J by 7 bases; unmatched bases: 14. This CDR3 region has 17 residues. The CDR3 nucleotides are TGTGCCTGGAGTCCCGACTACGACAGGGTTGGGAATTCACCCCTCCACTTT. It encodes CAWSPDYDRVGNSPLHF.

This clone showed up just a few times. This sequence joins TRBV11-3 and TRBJ2-2; 7 nucleotides match TRBD1. The CDR3 covers 15 residues. CDR1 is SGHNT, CDR2 YENEEA, per germline. V shed 0 bases, J shed 6 bases, and the junction held 4 bases outside the gene matches. The CDR3 reads CASSLDLGGPGELFF. The CDR3 region has the DNA TGTGCCAGCAGCTTAGATCTAGGGGGCCCCGGGGAGCTGTTTTTT.